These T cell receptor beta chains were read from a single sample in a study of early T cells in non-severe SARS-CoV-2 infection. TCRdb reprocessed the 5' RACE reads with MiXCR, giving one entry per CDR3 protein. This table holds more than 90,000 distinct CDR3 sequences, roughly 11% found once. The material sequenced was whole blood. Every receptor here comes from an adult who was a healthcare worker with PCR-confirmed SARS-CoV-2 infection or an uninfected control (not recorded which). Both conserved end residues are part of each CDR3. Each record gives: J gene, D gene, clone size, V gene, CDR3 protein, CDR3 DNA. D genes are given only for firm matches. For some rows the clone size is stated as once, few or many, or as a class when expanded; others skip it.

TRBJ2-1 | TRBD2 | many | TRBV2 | CASVFAGANNNEQFF | TGTGCCAGCGTCTTTGCGGGAGCCAACAACAATGAGCAGTTCTTC
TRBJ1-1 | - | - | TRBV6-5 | CASSRKRGTEAFF | TGTGCCAGCAGCCGCAAAAGGGGAACTGAAGCTTTCTTT
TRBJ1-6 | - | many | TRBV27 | CASSLSLSYNSPLHF | TGTGCCAGCAGTTTGTCGCTCTCCTATAATTCACCCCTCCACTTT
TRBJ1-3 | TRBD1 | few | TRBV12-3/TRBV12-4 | CASGSRQGIGNTIYF | TGTGCCAGCGGTAGCCGACAGGGGATCGGAAACACCATATATTTT
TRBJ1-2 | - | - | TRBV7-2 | CASSLVAGSHYGYTF | TGTGCCAGCAGCTTAGTGGCAGGTTCTCACTATGGCTACACCTTC
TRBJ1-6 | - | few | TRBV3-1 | CASSQGQWSPLHF | TGTGCCAGCAGCCAAGGTCAGTGGTCACCCCTCCACTTT
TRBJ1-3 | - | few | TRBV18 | CASSPPGGIPGNTIYF | TGTGCCAGCTCACCACCCGGAGGAATCCCTGGAAACACCATATATTTT
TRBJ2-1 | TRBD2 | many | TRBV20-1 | CSARIGGLPYNEQFF | TGCAGTGCTAGAATTGGGGGACTACCCTACAATGAGCAGTTCTTC
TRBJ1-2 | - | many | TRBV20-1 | CSARQGGYGYTF | TGCAGTGCTAGACAGGGCGGCTATGGCTACACCTTC
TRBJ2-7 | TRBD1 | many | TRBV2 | CASSIGQGADEQYF | TGTGCCAGCAGTATTGGACAGGGGGCCGACGAGCAGTACTTC
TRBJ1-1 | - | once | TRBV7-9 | CASSLSKKAFF | TGTGCCAGCAGCTTATCCAAAAAAGCTTTCTTT
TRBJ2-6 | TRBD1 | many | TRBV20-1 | CSAVGTGSGANVLTF | TGCAGTGCTGTCGGGACAGGTTCTGGGGCCAACGTCCTGACTTTC
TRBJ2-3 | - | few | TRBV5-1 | CASSEGSADTQYF | TGCGCCAGCAGCGAGGGGAGTGCAGATACGCAGTATTTT
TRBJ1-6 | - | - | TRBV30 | CAWEGRKNSPLHF | TGTGCCTGGGAGGGGAGAAAGAATTCACCCCTCCACTTT
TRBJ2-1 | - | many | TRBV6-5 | CASSYRRAGVGNEQFF | TGTGCCAGCAGTTACAGACGGGCAGGGGTTGGCAATGAGCAGTTCTTC
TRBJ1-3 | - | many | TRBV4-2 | CASSPLGTSGNTIYF | TGTGCCAGCAGCCCCCTTGGAACCTCTGGAAACACCATATATTTT
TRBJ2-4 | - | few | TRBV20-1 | CSARDRPGVAKNIQYF | TGCAGTGCTAGAGATCGCCCAGGGGTAGCCAAAAACATTCAGTACTTC
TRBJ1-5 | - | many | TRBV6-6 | CASVWGSNQPQHF | TGTGCCAGCGTGTGGGGGAGCAATCAGCCCCAGCATTTT
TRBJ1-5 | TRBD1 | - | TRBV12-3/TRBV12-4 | CASSSGGRRLNQPQHF | TGTGCCAGCAGTTCAGGGGGCCGACGCCTCAATCAGCCCCAGCATTTT
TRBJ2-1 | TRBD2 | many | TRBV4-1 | CASRVTSGREDEQFF | TGCGCCAGCAGGGTGACTAGCGGGAGAGAGGATGAGCAGTTCTTC
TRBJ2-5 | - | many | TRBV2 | CASSTNGQRGETQYF | TGTGCCAGCAGTACTAACGGACAGAGAGGCGAGACCCAGTACTTC
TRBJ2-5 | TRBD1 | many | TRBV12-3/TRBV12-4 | CASSSGTGETQYF | TGTGCCAGCAGTTCCGGGACAGGGGAGACCCAGTACTTC
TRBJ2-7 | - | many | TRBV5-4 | CASSLEGYEQYF | TGTGCCAGCAGCCTAGAGGGGTACGAGCAGTACTTC
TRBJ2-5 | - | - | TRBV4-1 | CASSQARLGGETQYF | TGCGCCAGCAGCCAAGCAAGGCTGGGAGGAGAGACCCAGTACTTC
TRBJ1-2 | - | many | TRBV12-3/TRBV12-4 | CASRSPGRANYGYTF | TGTGCCAGCAGATCCCCGGGCAGAGCTAACTATGGCTACACCTTC
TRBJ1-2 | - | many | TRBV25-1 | CASSGIGSANYGYTF | TGTGCCAGCAGTGGAATAGGGAGCGCAAACTATGGCTACACCTTC
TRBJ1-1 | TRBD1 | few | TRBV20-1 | CSARTGTGAFF | TGCAGTGCTAGAACCGGGACAGGAGCTTTCTTT
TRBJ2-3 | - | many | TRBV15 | CATSRDRGANTQYF | TGTGCCACCAGCAGAGATCGAGGAGCTAATACGCAGTATTTT
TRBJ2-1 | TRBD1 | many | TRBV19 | CASRMDRSSYNEQFF | TGTGCCAGTAGGATGGACAGGAGCTCCTACAATGAGCAGTTCTTC
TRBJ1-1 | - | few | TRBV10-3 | CATRGGIEAFF | TGTGCCACCAGAGGAGGGATTGAAGCTTTCTTT
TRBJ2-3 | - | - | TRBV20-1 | CSAPLSGGTDTQYF | TGCAGTGCCCCCCTTAGCGGAGGCACAGATACGCAGTATTTT
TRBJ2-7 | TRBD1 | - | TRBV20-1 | CRATGQNYEQYF | TGCAGGGCGACGGGACAGAACTACGAGCAGTACTTC
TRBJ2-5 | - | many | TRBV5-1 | CASSLDSQETQYF | TGCGCCAGCAGCTTGGACAGCCAAGAGACCCAGTACTTC
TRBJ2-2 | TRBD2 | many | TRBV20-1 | CSARNAGGPGELFF | TGCAGTGCTAGAAACGCGGGAGGGCCCGGGGAGCTGTTTTTT
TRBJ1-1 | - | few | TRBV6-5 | CASSSDSEYVEAFF | TGTGCCAGCAGTTCCGACAGCGAGTACGTTGAAGCTTTCTTT
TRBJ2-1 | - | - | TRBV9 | CASSASMNEQFF | TGTGCCAGCAGCGCCTCCATGAATGAGCAGTTCTTC
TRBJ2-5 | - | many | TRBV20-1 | CSARESGETQYF | TGCAGTGCTAGAGAATCCGGGGAGACCCAGTACTTC
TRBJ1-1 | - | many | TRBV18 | CASSPAVITNRANTEAFF | TGTGCCAGCTCCCCCGCGGTGATTACAAACAGGGCGAACACTGAAGCTTTCTTT
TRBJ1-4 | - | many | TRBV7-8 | CAEGWPNEKLFF | TGTGCCGAGGGGTGGCCTAATGAAAAACTGTTTTTT
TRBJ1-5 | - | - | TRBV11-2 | CASSLSGEQPQHF | TGTGCCAGCAGCTTATCGGGTGAACAGCCCCAGCATTTT
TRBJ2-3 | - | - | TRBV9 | CASSPMDGPDTQYF | TGTGCCAGCAGCCCTATGGACGGCCCAGATACGCAGTATTTT
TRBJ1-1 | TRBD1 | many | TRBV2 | CASSRAVQGARRAFF | TGTGCCAGCAGTCGGGCGGTACAGGGGGCGCGTAGGGCTTTCTTT
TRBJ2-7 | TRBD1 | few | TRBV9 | CASSRGQRYEQYF | TGTGCCAGCAGCCGGGGACAGCGCTACGAGCAGTACTTC
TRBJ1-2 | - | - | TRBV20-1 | CSARNRDYGYTF | TGCAGTGCTAGAAACAGGGACTATGGCTACACCTTC
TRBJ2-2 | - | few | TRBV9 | CASSSRVAGELFF | TGTGCCAGCAGCTCCAGGGTCGCCGGGGAGCTGTTTTTT
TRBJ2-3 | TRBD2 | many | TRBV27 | CASSLLAGHTDTQYF | TGTGCCAGCAGTTTATTAGCGGGGCACACAGATACGCAGTATTTT